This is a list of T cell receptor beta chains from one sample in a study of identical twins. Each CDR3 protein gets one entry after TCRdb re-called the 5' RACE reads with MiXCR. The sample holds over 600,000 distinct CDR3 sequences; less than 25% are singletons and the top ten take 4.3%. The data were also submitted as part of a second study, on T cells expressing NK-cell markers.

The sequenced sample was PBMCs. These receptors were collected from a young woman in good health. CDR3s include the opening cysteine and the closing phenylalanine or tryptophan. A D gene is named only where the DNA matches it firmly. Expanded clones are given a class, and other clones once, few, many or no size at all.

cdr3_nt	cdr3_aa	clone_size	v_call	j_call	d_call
TGCAGTCACCAGGGACTAGTTGGTAATGAGCAGTTCTTC	CSHQGLVGNEQFF	.	TRBV29-1	TRBJ2-1	TRBD2
TGCGCCAGCAGCTTGGTACTTAACAATGAGCAGTTCTTC	CASSLVLNNEQFF	.	TRBV5-1	TRBJ2-1	.
TGTGCCAGTAGTTTCCTTCTGGACAGGGCCCACGAGCAGTACTTC	CASSFLLDRAHEQYF	.	TRBV19	TRBJ2-7	TRBD1
TGCAGTGCTAGAGGGGCAGGGGAAACTAACTATGGCTACACCTTC	CSARGAGETNYGYTF	.	TRBV20-1	TRBJ1-2	.
TGCAGTGCTAGAGAGGTTCACAATGAGCAGTTCTTC	CSAREVHNEQFF	few	TRBV20-1	TRBJ2-1	.
TGTGCCAGCAGCCCAATGGGGTCCTCCCTCGATGAGCAGTTCTTC	CASSPMGSSLDEQFF	.	TRBV7-9	TRBJ2-1	.
TGCGCCAGCAGCTCGACAGGGGACGGTGAGCAGTTCTTC	CASSSTGDGEQFF	few	TRBV5-1	TRBJ2-1	TRBD1
TGTGCCAGCTCGCTGACTACCGGGAGTGATACGCAGTATTTT	CASSLTTGSDTQYF	.	TRBV18	TRBJ2-3	.
TGTGCCAGCAGCTTACGGGAAACTCAAGAGACCCAGTACTTC	CASSLRETQETQYF	few	TRBV7-6	TRBJ2-5	.
TGTGCCAGCGCTAGCGGGGGGGACAATGAGCAGTTCTTC	CASASGGDNEQFF	.	TRBV10-3	TRBJ2-1	TRBD2
TGTGCCAGCAGTTTCTGGACAGATGGCTACACCTTC	CASSFWTDGYTF	.	TRBV12-3/TRBV12-4	TRBJ1-2	.
TGCGCCAGCAGCCAAGAAGGGGGAGACACAGATACGCAGTATTTT	CASSQEGGDTDTQYF	few	TRBV4-3	TRBJ2-3	.
TGCAGTGCTAATCCGGGACAGGGTGATTCACCCCTCCACTTT	CSANPGQGDSPLHF	.	TRBV20-1	TRBJ1-6	TRBD1
TGTGCCAGCAGTGACCAAGGACAGGTCGGGGAGCTGTTTTTT	CASSDQGQVGELFF	few	TRBV6-4	TRBJ2-2	TRBD1
TGTGCCAGCAGCTTATTCTCCCCCCCCAGGGCCACCGGGGAGCTGTTTTTT	CASSLFSPPRATGELFF	.	TRBV7-2	TRBJ2-2	.
TGCGCCAGCAGCCAAGATATGGAGACCCAGTACTTC	CASSQDMETQYF	few	TRBV4-1	TRBJ2-5	.
TGTGCCAGTAGTATCGGCGATAGGGACTCCTACGAGCAGTACTTC	CASSIGDRDSYEQYF	few	TRBV19	TRBJ2-7	.
TGTGCCAGCAGTGGGACTAGCGGGGGATATAGCACAGATACGCAGTATTTT	CASSGTSGGYSTDTQYF	.	TRBV6-1	TRBJ2-3	TRBD2
TGTGCCAGCAGTCCTGACCTAGCGGGGGGCTACTACGAGCAGTACTTC	CASSPDLAGGYYEQYF	.	TRBV6-1	TRBJ2-7	TRBD2
TGTGCCAGCGAGGGAAGTTGGGATACGCAGTATTTT	CASEGSWDTQYF	few	TRBV6-1	TRBJ2-3	.
TGTGCCAGCAGTTTAAGACAGGGTCACACCGGGGAGCTGTTTTTT	CASSLRQGHTGELFF	few	TRBV12-3/TRBV12-4	TRBJ2-2	TRBD1
TGTGCCAGCAGTTACCATACAGGGAATGCCGGGGAGCTGTTTTTT	CASSYHTGNAGELFF	few	TRBV6-5	TRBJ2-2	.
TGTGCCTGGAGTGTAGCTAGCGGACCTGTGCATGAGCAGTTCTTC	CAWSVASGPVHEQFF	few	TRBV30	TRBJ2-1	TRBD2
TGCAGTGCTAGGGATAGACTAGCGGGGAAGGAGACCCAGTACTTC	CSARDRLAGKETQYF	few	TRBV20-1	TRBJ2-5	TRBD2
TGTGCCAGCAGTTTAAGGGCCGGCAGACAGCCCCAGCATTTT	CASSLRAGRQPQHF	many	TRBV12-3/TRBV12-4	TRBJ1-5	.
TGTGCCACCAGTGTAGAGGAGGGAGTGTCCTACAATGAGCAGTTCTTC	CATSVEEGVSYNEQFF	.	TRBV24-1	TRBJ2-1	.
TGCGCCAGCAGCTCGACAGTGGATGGCTACACCTTC	CASSSTVDGYTF	many	TRBV5-1	TRBJ1-2	.
TGTGCCAGCAGCCCCCGGACCATCCGAGAGACCCAGTACTTC	CASSPRTIRETQYF	few	TRBV9	TRBJ2-5	.
TGCAGCGTTAAGCGGGAGGGCCGAGAAGGCATTCAGTACTTC	CSVKREGREGIQYF	.	TRBV29-1	TRBJ2-4	TRBD2
TGCAGCGTGAGACAGTACACCGGGGAGCTGTTTTTT	CSVRQYTGELFF	.	TRBV29-1	TRBJ2-2	.
TGCGCCAGCAGCAACCCTGAGACAGTCTACTATGGCTACACCTTC	CASSNPETVYYGYTF	few	TRBV5-1	TRBJ1-2	.
TGTGCCTGGGAGCGGCCAGGGACTGGGGCCTATGGCTACACCTTC	CAWERPGTGAYGYTF	.	TRBV30	TRBJ1-2	.
TGCAGTGCTAGAGATCCCCTAGCGGGAGACGAGCAGTACTTC	CSARDPLAGDEQYF	few	TRBV20-1	TRBJ2-7	TRBD2
TGCGCCAGCAGCTTGGGGCTAGCGGAACTCACCGGGGAGCTGTTTTTT	CASSLGLAELTGELFF	.	TRBV5-1	TRBJ2-2	TRBD2
TGTGCCAGCAGCTATAGCGGGGGCAACACAGATACGCAGTATTTT	CASSYSGGNTDTQYF	many	TRBV5-5	TRBJ2-3	TRBD2
TGCAGTGCTAGAGCGCGACAAACGACAGATACGCAGTATTTT	CSARARQTTDTQYF	.	TRBV20-1	TRBJ2-3	.
TGCAGTGCTGAATCTAGCGGGGGCGAATACTACAATGAGCAGTTCTTC	CSAESSGGEYYNEQFF	few	TRBV20-1	TRBJ2-1	TRBD2